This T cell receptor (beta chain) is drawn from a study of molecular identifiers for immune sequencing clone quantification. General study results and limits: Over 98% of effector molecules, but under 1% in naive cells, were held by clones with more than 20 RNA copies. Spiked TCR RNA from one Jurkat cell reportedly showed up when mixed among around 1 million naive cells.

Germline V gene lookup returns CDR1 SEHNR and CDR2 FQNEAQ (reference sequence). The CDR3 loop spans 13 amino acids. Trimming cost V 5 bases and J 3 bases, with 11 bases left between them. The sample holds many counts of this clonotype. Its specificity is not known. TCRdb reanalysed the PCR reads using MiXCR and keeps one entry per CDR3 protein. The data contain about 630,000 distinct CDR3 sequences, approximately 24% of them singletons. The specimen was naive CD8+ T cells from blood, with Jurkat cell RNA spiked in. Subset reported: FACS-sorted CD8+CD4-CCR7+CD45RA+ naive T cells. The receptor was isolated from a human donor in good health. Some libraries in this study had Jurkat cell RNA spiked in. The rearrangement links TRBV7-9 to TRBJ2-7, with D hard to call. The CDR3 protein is CASSTAAGYEQYF. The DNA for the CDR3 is TGTGCCAGCAGCACGGCAGCAGGCTACGAGCAGTACTTC.